The table lists the clone carrying this T cell receptor beta chain with a count of one. Data came from immunoSEQ multiplex PCR; TCRdb stores just in-frame clones and leaves some out. This sample yields over 110,000 clones, of which 80% are seen a single time; 3.5% belongs to the top ten. This sample is drawn from a study of blood T cell repertoires in COVID-19. Background on the study: Whether acute or convalescent, the COVID-19 samples came from the United States, Italy and Spain.

The clonotype comes from a man between 65 and 79 years old who had recovered from COVID-19. The specimen was peripheral blood.

CDR3 residues: CASSLGPGAITNYGYTF. The CDR3 region has the DNA TGCGCCAGCAGCCTAGGCCCAGGGGCCATTACGAACTATGGCTACACCTTC. This sequence joins TRBV4-1 and TRBJ1-2; tentatively, D is TRBD1 (6 bases). V lost 4 bases and J 2 bases, leaving 20 bases between the germline ends. Germline V CDR1 and CDR2: MGHRA, YSYEKL. This CDR3 region has 17 residues.